Following are 15 T cell receptor beta chains from one sample sequenced in a study of blood T cell repertoires in COVID-19. Profiling relied on immunoSEQ multiplex PCR, and the TCRdb table lists in-frame clones only, not all of them. The table records about 130,000 clones, around 74% of them present only once. Material: peripheral blood. Source of these receptors: a man older than 75 with COVID-19, enrolled during active disease.

J is TRBJ1-2 and V is TRBV7-8; possible D gene TRBD1, 5 bases. The germline V gene encodes CDR1 SGHVS and CDR2 FQNEAQ. Between the trimmed V and J ends, which lost 5 bases and 2 bases, there was a span of 12 bases. This CDR3 spans 14 amino acids. CDR3 loop: CASSQGGPNYGYTF. The CDR3 nucleotides read TGTGCCAGCAGCCAGGGAGGGCCAAACTATGGCTACACCTTC.

The chain links TRBV7-8 to TRBJ1-2, with 9 nucleotides matching TRBD1. The CDR3 sequence is 14 residues long. Germline CDR1 and CDR2: SGHVS and FQNEAQ. The V and J ends lost 3 bases and 9 bases, in that order; junction bases with no gene match: 8. In DNA, the CDR3 is TGTGCCAGCAGCTTCTCCGACAGGGGGAATAGCTACACCTTC. It specifies CASSFSDRGNSYTF.

Ten or more counts support this clone. V is TRBV5-6 and J is TRBJ2-5; TRBD2 matches 10 bases. This CDR3 has 14 amino acids. Germline V gives CDR1 SGHDT, CDR2 YYEEEE. The V segment lost 2 bases and the J segment 6 bases; nucleotides outside the gene matches: 4. The CDR3 reads CASSFLAGVQTQYF. DNA of the CDR3: TGTGCCAGCAGCTTCCTAGCGGGAGTACAGACCCAGTACTTC. Together with reference TRBV5-6 and TRBJ2-5, the CDR3 gives the full variable domain: DAGVTQSPTHLIKTRGQQVTLRCSPKSGHDTVSWYQQALGQGPQFIFQYYEEEERQRGNFPDRFSGHQFPNYSSELNVNALLLGDSALYLCASSFLAGVQTQYFGPGTRLLVL.

The CDR3 DNA follows: TGTGCCAGCAGCCACTCACAGGGGGCGGAACAGCCCCAGCATTTT. Translating it yields CASSHSQGAEQPQHF. The chain links TRBV7-9 to TRBJ1-5, with 9 bases aligning to TRBD1. The CDR3 is made up of 15 amino acids. Trimming took 5 bases from V and 7 from J; bases not matched to a gene: 9. The germline V gene has CDR1 SEHNR and CDR2 FQNEAQ (reference sequence).

The chain is built from TRBV14 and TRBJ1-2; no clear D gene. Germline CDR1 and CDR2: SGHDN and FVKESK. V dropped 1 base and J dropped 4 bases, with 10 bases sitting between them. The length of the CDR3 is 14 residues. This CDR3 reads CASSQVPGFYGYTF. DNA of the CDR3: TGTGCCAGCAGCCAAGTTCCCGGTTTCTATGGCTACACCTTC.

The sample holds one count of this clone. V usage is TRBV6-6 and J usage is TRBJ1-5, with a possible D match to TRBD1 (5 bases). V was cut by 3 bases and J by 7 bases, with 10 bases left in between. CDR3 length: 13 residues. Germline V gives CDR1 MNHNY, CDR2 SVGAGI (reference sequence). Here the CDR3 DNA reads TGTGCCAGCAGTTATCAGGGCCGGCAGCCCCAGCATTTT. Its protein is CASSYQGRQPQHF.

This clone has just a few counts. The rearrangement uses TRBV5-1 and TRBJ2-1; the match to TRBD2 covers 15 bases. Germline-derived CDR1 and CDR2 are SGHRS and YFSETQ. The CDR3 extends over 20 amino acids. J lost 6 bases, V lost 4 bases, and 17 bases had no gene match. The CDR3 spells CASSPGLAGGVVGSSNEQFF. In DNA form, the CDR3 reads TGCGCCAGCAGCCCGGGACTAGCGGGAGGTGTAGTAGGATCGTCCAATGAGCAGTTCTTC.

The V gene is TRBV24-1, the J gene TRBJ2-5, with 8 bases identical to TRBD2. There are 15 residues in the CDR3. The germline gives CDR1 KGHDR, CDR2 SFDVKD. V lost 3 bases to trimming and J lost 3 bases; unmatched junction nucleotides: 5. This chain's CDR3 is CATSDPGLAKETQYF. DNA for the CDR3: TGTGCCACCAGTGATCCCGGACTAGCCAAAGAGACCCAGTACTTC.

The chain recombines TRBV9 with TRBJ2-6, with 9 bases that match TRBD1. There are 17 residues in the CDR3. Germline loops: CDR1 SGDLS, CDR2 YYNGEE. The junction had 3 bases not matched to a gene; V was cut back by 2 bases and J by 0 bases. The CDR3 DNA reads TGTGCCAGCAGCGTCCGGGACAGGGACTCTGGGGCCAACGTCCTGACTTTC. Encoded protein: CASSVRDRDSGANVLTF.

This chain uses TRBV28 with TRBJ1-5; unclear D gene. Germline V CDR1 and CDR2: MDHEN, SYDVKM. V was shortened by 3 bases and J by 4 bases, with 7 bases between the two germline ends. This CDR3 contains 13 residues. The CDR3 region has the DNA TGTGCCAGCAGTTTTCTACAGAATCAGCCCCAGCATTTT. Translation gives CASSFLQNQPQHF.

The V and J genes are TRBV7-9 and TRBJ2-1; maybe TRBD2 (5 bases). The CDR3 runs to 14 residues. V was pared by 3 bases and J by 0 bases, with 6 bases between. CDR1 is SEHNR and CDR2 is FQNEAQ in the germline V gene (reference sequence). The CDR3 coding sequence is TGTGCCAGCAGCTTCGGGGACTCCTACAATGAGCAGTTCTTC. It yields the protein CASSFGDSYNEQFF.

V is TRBV6-5 and J is TRBJ1-2, with 11 positions matching TRBD1. The CDR3 runs 14 residues. V shed 4 bases, J shed 3 bases, and the junction held 1 base outside the gene matches. From germline, CDR1 is MNHEY and CDR2 SVGAGI. CDR3 nucleotide sequence: TGTGCCAGCAGTTCGGGACAGGGGGACTATGGCTACACCTTC. Its translation is CASSSGQGDYGYTF.

This chain uses TRBV6-1 with TRBJ1-2; 7 positions match TRBD1. Trimming cost V 1 base and J 3 bases; bases outside gene matches: 2. Per germline, CDR1 MNHNS and CDR2 SASEGT. The CDR3 totals 14 residues. The CDR3 protein is CASSEGTGYYGYTF. CDR3 DNA: TGTGCCAGCAGTGAAGGGACAGGCTACTATGGCTACACCTTC.

This chain connects TRBV23-1 to TRBJ2-7, with 9 bases lining up with TRBD1. TRBV23-1 is sorted into the ORF group, with uncertain function. The ends lost 7 bases at V and 6 bases at J; junction bases unmatched: 7. The CDR3 consists of 13 residues. The DNA for the CDR3 is TGCGCCAGCAAGAACAGGGGGCTGGGCGAGCAGTACTTC. Amino acid sequence: CASKNRGLGEQYF.

In this sample, this clone turned up once. CDR3 nucleotides: TGTGCCAGCAGTTATACCGGGACAGGGACAGATACGCAGTATTTT. Translated: CASSYTGTGTDTQYF. This chain uses TRBV6-6 with TRBJ2-3, with 9 bases lining up with TRBD1. The V segment lost 3 bases and the J segment 3 bases; nucleotides outside the gene matches: 4. The CDR3 runs to 15 residues. Germline V gene sequence: CDR1 MNHNY, CDR2 SVGAGI (reference sequence).